The present T cell receptor beta chain was sequenced within a study of beta chain features in type 1 diabetes. This clone was seen more than once but under ten times. Antigen specificity is unknown. Once sorted, every population was more than 95% pure. General study points: The study found moderately but significantly shorter TCRB CDR3s in all four CD4+ subsets of Type 1 diabetes patients.

The whole isolated RNA underwent reverse transcription, so sequencing captured expressed TCRB transcripts. Sequenced by immunoSEQ multiplex PCR; TCRdb stores in-frame clones only, minus some. The sample comprises around 710,000 clones, 9.5% to 15% of which are singletons, and around 0.12% rests with the top ten. The source is a man under 40 with type 1 diabetes. The sequencing input was naive CD4+ T cells from blood.

The CDR3 sequence is CASSLRDGGYEQYF. CDR3 bases: TGTGCCAGCAGCCTCCGGGACGGAGGCTACGAGCAGTACTTC. This rearrangement joins TRBV7-2 to TRBJ2-7; D tentatively fits TRBD1 or TRBD2 (5 bases each). Germline V gives CDR1 SGHTA, CDR2 FQGNSA. V was cut by 5 bases and J by 3 bases, with 14 bases left in between. The CDR3 sequence is 14 residues long.